This section outlines one T cell receptor beta chain sequence together with its context. The CDR3 covers 13 residues. Germline CDR1 and CDR2: MNHEY and SVGAGI. V dropped 5 bases and J dropped 5 bases, with 12 bases sitting between them. The data were obtained in a study of cytomegalovirus exposure and HLA in healthy donors. Both 60 Vbeta primers and 13 Jbeta primers went into the PCR. The protocol was immunoSEQ multiplex PCR, while the TCRdb copy is restricted to in-frame clones and leaves out a portion. The table has 150,000 to 200,000 clones, approximately 80% seen once. The rearrangement uses TRBV6-5 and TRBJ1-2, with a tentative D call TRBD1 (6 bases). This clonotype was sampled from a woman younger than 30 in good health and CMV-seropositive. The source material was PBMCs. Written as DNA, the CDR3 is TGTGCCAGCAGTAAGGGGGGGAGATATGGCTACACCTTC. Amino acids: CASSKGGRYGYTF.